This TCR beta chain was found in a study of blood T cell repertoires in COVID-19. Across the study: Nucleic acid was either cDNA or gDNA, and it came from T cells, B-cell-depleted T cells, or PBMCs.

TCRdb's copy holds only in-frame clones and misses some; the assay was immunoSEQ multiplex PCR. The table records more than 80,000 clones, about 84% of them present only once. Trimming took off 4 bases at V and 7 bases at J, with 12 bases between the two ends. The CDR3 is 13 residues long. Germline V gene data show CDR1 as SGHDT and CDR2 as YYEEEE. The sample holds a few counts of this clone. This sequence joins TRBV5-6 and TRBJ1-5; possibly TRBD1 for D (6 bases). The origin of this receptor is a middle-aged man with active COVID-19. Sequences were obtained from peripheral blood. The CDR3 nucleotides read TGTGCCAGCAGCCCGGGGGGGGGCCAGCCCCAGCATTTT. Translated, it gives CASSPGGGQPQHF.